This T cell receptor beta chain was profiled in a study of shared clonotypes between healthy human individuals. Study-level findings and limits: Inspection by rarefaction showed sorted-subset sequencing to be incomplete despite large depth.

Profiled with immunoSEQ multiplex PCR; TCRdb holds only in-frame clones, not every one. The table includes about 2.4 million clones, 80% to 95% detected once. CD4+ cells yielded CD45RA+ naive and CD45RA-negative memory subsets. On this clone: Its antigen is as yet unknown.

The clonotype was recovered from a man between 18 and 35 years old in good health. Some clones in this sample may be carry-over from other donors' samples. The specimen sequenced was naive CD4+ T cells from PBMCs. Subset described: CD45RA+ positively selected.

The CDR3 coding sequence is TGTGCCAGCAGCTTAGTTGTTATCAGTGGAGTCTCCTACGAGCAGTACTTC. Its protein product is CASSLVVISGVSYEQYF. The chain joins TRBV11-2 to TRBJ2-7; D ambiguous. CDR1 is SGHAT and CDR2 is FQNNGV in the germline V gene. Trimming removed 1 base at V and 0 bases at J, with 16 bases between. This CDR3 comprises 17 residues.